This T cell receptor beta chain emerged from a study of tumor-infiltrating lymphocytes in oesophageal squamous cell carcinoma. Via MiXCR, TCRdb re-called the PCR reads, giving one row per CDR3 protein. The table shows roughly 20,000 distinct CDR3 sequences, with less than 45% occurring only once. The CDR3 is made up of 12 amino acids. The V gene lost 0 bases and the J gene lost 7 bases, with 6 bases spanning the gap. This clonotype has at least ten counts. The rearrangement uses TRBV12-3 or TRBV12-4 and TRBJ1-2; the D is unclear. Sequencing was done on a sample of esophageal tumor tissue. The TCR was taken from a male donor with esophageal squamous cell carcinoma. The CDR3 loop reads CASSLALAGYTF. The CDR3 bases are TGTGCCAGCAGTTTAGCGCTAGCTGGCTACACCTTC.